Below, 16 T cell receptor beta chains from the same sample are listed, as sequenced in a study of molecular identifiers for immune sequencing clone quantification. TCRdb processed the PCR reads anew with MiXCR; each CDR3 protein has one entry. The data show hundreds of thousands of distinct CDR3 sequences, with about 25% seen just once and approximately 0.75% held by the top ten. Specimen: naive CD8+ T cells from blood, with Jurkat cell RNA spiked in. Subset defined: FACS-sorted CD8+CD4-CCR7+CD45RA+ naive T cells. The receptors derive from a human donor in good health. Some libraries in this study had Jurkat cell RNA spiked in.

V usage is TRBV11-2 and J usage is TRBJ2-1; D unresolved. The length of the CDR3 is 16 residues. Germline loops: CDR1 SGHAT, CDR2 FQNNGV. Trimming stripped 2 bases from V and 0 bases from J, with 11 bases between. The DNA of the CDR3 is TGTGCCAGCAGCTTAAGATCCACGAACTCCTACAATGAGCAGTTCTTC. Protein sequence: CASSLRSTNSYNEQFF. Based on the CDR3 plus reference TRBV11-2 and TRBJ2-1, the full variable domain is EAGVAQSPRYKIIEKRQSVAFWCNPISGHATLYWYQQILGQGPKLLIQFQNNGVVDDSQLPKDRFSAERLKGVDSTLKIQPAKLEDSAVYLCASSLRSTNSYNEQFFGPGTRLTVL.

The genes are TRBV20-1 and TRBJ2-7; D possibly matches TRBD1 or TRBD2 (7 bases each). CDR1 is DFQATT and CDR2 is SNEGSKA in the germline V gene (reference sequence). This CDR3 has 15 amino acids. Trimming left V 6 bases short and J 0 bases short, with 18 bases between. CDR3 nucleotides: TGCAGTGCACAACTGCGGGGGACAGCCTCCTACGAGCAGTACTTC. It yields the protein CSAQLRGTASYEQYF.

This clonotype occurred a few times. The chain has TRBV6-5 and TRBJ1-1; D is ambiguous. CDR1 is MNHEY and CDR2 is SVGAGI in the germline V gene. The CDR3 runs to 13 residues. V was cut by 0 bases and J by 4 bases, with 6 bases left in between. Here the CDR3 reads CASSYSPFTEAFF. The DNA of the CDR3 is TGTGCCAGCAGTTACTCCCCATTCACTGAAGCTTTCTTT.

At least ten counts were recorded for this clonotype. The J gene is TRBJ2-7, the V gene TRBV20-1; D might be TRBD2 (6 bases). Germline CDR1 is DFQATT and CDR2 is SNEGSKA (reference sequence). The CDR3 runs 13 residues. With 5 bases removed from V and 4 bases from J, the gap between germline ends came to 15 bases. CDR3 region: CSARLTSEYEQYF. CDR3 DNA sequence: TGCAGTGCTCGACTGACTAGTGAGTACGAGCAGTACTTC.

About this clonotype: A much larger clone is a single base away; this may be a read error. V gene TRBV6-5 combines with J gene TRBJ2-7, with a possible D match to TRBD2 (5 bases). The CDR3 runs 16 residues. The germline gives CDR1 MNHEY, CDR2 SVGAGI. The CDR3 sequence: CASCPNTRGSVSEQNF. The DNA of the CDR3 is TGTGCCAGCTGTCCAAACACCCGAGGGAGTGTCAGCGAGCAGAACTTC.

As regards this clonotype: Possible read error: a much larger clone is one base away. The gene calls are TRBV29-1 and TRBJ2-1; 7 bases are shared with TRBD2. CDR1 and CDR2 (germline): SQVTM, ANQGSEA. The junction had 8 bases not matched to a gene; V was cut back by 1 base and J by 5 bases. The CDR3 spans 15 residues. For the CDR3, the DNA is TGCAGCGTTGAAGTCGTACTAGCGACACACAATGAGCAGTTCTTC. It specifies CSVEVVLATHNEQFF.

This clonotype has just a few counts. The V call is TRBV19, the J call TRBJ2-7; D is unclear. V dropped 1 base and J dropped 2 bases, with 6 bases sitting between them. CDR1 and CDR2 from the germline V gene are LNHDA and SQIVND (reference sequence). The CDR3 spans 13 residues. The CDR3 DNA sequence: TGTGCCAGTAGTATAGCCCCGACCTACGAGCAGTACTTC. Its translation is CASSIAPTYEQYF.

This clonotype has a handful of counts. V is TRBV7-9 and J is TRBJ2-1, with D uncertain. Looked up from germline, CDR1 is SEHNR and CDR2 is FQNEAQ (reference sequence). The CDR3 contains 15 residues. Trimming pared 0 bases from V and 7 bases from J, leaving 13 bases between. CDR3 residues: CASSLALAASNEQFF. Written as DNA, the CDR3 is TGTGCCAGCAGCTTAGCGTTGGCAGCGAGTAATGAGCAGTTCTTC. Variable domain in full (rest from reference TRBV7-9 and TRBJ2-1): DTGVSQNPRHKITKRGQNVTFRCDPISEHNRLYWYRQTLGQGPEFLTYFQNEAQLEKSRLLSDRFSAERPKGSFSTLEIQRTEQGDSAMYLCASSLALAASNEQFFGPGTRLTVL.

This clonotype was counted ten times or more. This chain connects TRBV4-3 to TRBJ1-5, with D possibly being TRBD1 (5 bases). The CDR3 length is 16 residues. Germline V CDR1 and CDR2: LGHNA, YSLEER. The ends were cut back, 2 bases at V and 3 bases at J, with 14 bases in the middle. The CDR3 DNA is TGCGCCAGCAGCCAATCGACAGCCTCTTTCAATCAGCCCCAGCATTTT. This codes for CASSQSTASFNQPQHF.

The sample holds many counts of this clonotype. The chain links TRBV5-1 to TRBJ2-2; possibly TRBD1 or TRBD2 for D (5 bases each). This CDR3 is built from 14 residues. CDR1 and CDR2 from the germline V gene are SGHRS and YFSETQ. V was trimmed by 5 bases and J by 0 bases, leaving 8 bases between them. CDR3 nucleotides: TGCGCCAGCAGTTGGGGACCGAACACCGGGGAGCTGTTTTTT. Amino acid sequence: CASSWGPNTGELFF.

On this clonotype: A clone one base away is much larger, so this may be a read error. The chain carries TRBV5-6 and TRBJ1-1; a weak D match, TRBD1 (6 bases). The CDR3 has 13 amino acids. CDR1 is SGHDT, CDR2 YYEEEE, per germline. CDR3 in DNA: TGTGCCAGCGGCTTGGTCGAGCAGGGGGAAGCTTTCTTT. It is translated as CASGLVEQGEAFF.

This clonotype appeared many times. This chain uses TRBV11-2 with TRBJ1-1; unclear D gene. V lost 2 bases to trimming and J lost 3 bases, with 10 bases between them. CDR3 length equals 14 residues. From germline, CDR1 is SGHAT and CDR2 FQNNGV. DNA for the CDR3: TGTGCCAGCAGCTTACGGAGGCCCGACACTGAAGCTTTCTTT. Protein: CASSLRRPDTEAFF.

This clonotype has at least ten counts. The chain carries TRBV27 and TRBJ1-1; D call uncertain. Trimming took 5 bases from V and 11 from J, leaving 18 bases between them. The CDR3 is 13 amino acids. Germline V CDR1 and CDR2: MNHEY, SMNVEV (reference sequence). The chain's CDR3 is CASSALDPLLAFF. In DNA form, the CDR3 reads TGTGCCAGCAGTGCCCTCGACCCCCTGTTGGCTTTCTTT.

Concerning this clonotype itself: This may stem from a read error, because a much larger clone lies one nucleotide away. The genes are TRBV13 and TRBJ2-2; 10 bases match TRBD2. The CDR3 contains 14 residues. Germline CDR1 is PRHDT and CDR2 is FYEKMQ (reference sequence). CDR3 amino acids: CASSLGLATGELVF. CDR3 in DNA: TGTGCCAGCAGCCTGGGACTAGCGACCGGGGAGCTGGTTTTT.

Many counts were recorded for this clonotype. The V gene is TRBV7-9, the J gene TRBJ1-1, with TRBD1 matching 9 bases. Looked up from germline, CDR1 is SEHNR and CDR2 is FQNEAQ (reference sequence). The CDR3 spans 13 residues. J was trimmed by 6 bases and V by 6 bases; bases with no gene match: 5. CDR3 region: CASREQGAAEAFF. For the CDR3, the DNA is TGTGCCAGCAGAGAACAGGGGGCCGCTGAAGCTTTCTTT.

This clonotype was seen many times. The chain uses TRBV7-9 and TRBJ1-2; no firm D call. The V end lost 1 base, the J end lost 8 bases, and 17 bases lay between the germline ends. The V gene's germline CDR1 is SEHNR and CDR2 FQNEAQ (reference sequence). CDR3 length: 15 residues. The CDR3 loop reads CASSLDWTALLGYTF. Written as DNA, the CDR3 is TGTGCCAGCAGCTTAGATTGGACGGCCCTATTAGGCTACACCTTC.